The sequence of this T cell receptor beta chain was determined in a study of cytomegalovirus exposure and HLA in healthy donors. Study-wide context: About 77 million unique TCRs from HLA-typed donors made up an early data release.

General observations from the study: In an earlier analysis, productive rearrangement rates for most beta V segments clustered near 87% or 30%.

This CDR3 is 16 amino acids long. CDR1 is SEHNR, CDR2 FQNEAQ, per germline (reference sequence). Germline trimming cut 5 bases from V and 3 bases from J; bases unmatched to any gene: 7. PCR employed 60 Vbeta and 13 Jbeta primers. This table comes from immunoSEQ multiplex PCR, and its TCRdb copy is limited to in-frame clones, with some not included. The profile covers some 180,000 clones, with around three quarters appearing a single time and 2% to 2.5% taken by the ten largest. This clone was seen only once. Its antigen remains unidentified. Sequencing used PBMCs. The V gene is TRBV7-9, the J gene TRBJ2-7; 13 bases line up with TRBD2. This TCR came from a woman aged 25-40 years in good health and CMV-seropositive. The CDR3: CASSPGLAGLNYEQYF. The CDR3 DNA is TGTGCCAGCAGCCCGGGACTAGCGGGGCTTAACTACGAGCAGTACTTC.